These 18 T cell receptor beta chains originate from one sample sequenced in a study of T-cell memory formation after mild COVID-19. TCRdb ran MiXCR on the 5' RACE reads and lists one entry per CDR3 protein. The sample contains 400,000 to 450,000 distinct CDR3 sequences, 15% to 20% of which appear only once. Sequenced material: PBMCs or a T cell subset sorted from them (not recorded which). These receptors all come from a man aged 18 to 30 who had mild COVID-19 (a few samples of this study predate the infection). Cell type and time point are not known.

This chain joins TRBV28 and TRBJ1-2; 9 bases fit TRBD1. V lost 6 bases, J lost 4 bases, and 12 bases stayed unmatched. CDR3 length: 16 amino acids. CDR1 and CDR2 (germline): MDHEN, SYDVKM. For the CDR3, the DNA is TGTGCCAGCAGCACCCACGGGACAGGGCTTTCCTATGGCTACACCTTC. This sequence encodes CASSTHGTGLSYGYTF.

The chain joins TRBV4-1 to TRBJ2-1; D perhaps matches TRBD2 (6 bases). CDR3 length equals 16 residues. Germline-derived CDR1 and CDR2 are MGHRA and YSYEKL. Trimming removed 0 bases at V and 4 bases at J, with 13 bases between. The CDR3 nucleotides read TGCGCCAGCAGCCAAGATCCGGGGGTGGGGTACAATGAGCAGTTCTTC. Residues: CASSQDPGVGYNEQFF.

The chain employs TRBV5-4 and TRBJ2-2; 10 bases map to TRBD1. This CDR3 spans 15 amino acids. V dropped 4 bases and J dropped 5; count of bases not matched to a gene: 5. Per the germline V gene, CDR1 is SGHNT and CDR2 is YYREEE (reference sequence). The CDR3 protein is CASSATGGVTGELFF. The DNA for the CDR3 is TGTGCCAGCAGCGCGACAGGGGGCGTAACCGGGGAGCTGTTTTTT. The full variable domain, in which reference TRBV5-4 and TRBJ2-2 provide the parts outside the CDR3, is ETGVTQSPTHLIKTRGQQVTLRCSSQSGHNTVSWYQQALGQGPQFIFQYYREEENGRGNFPPRFSGLQFPNYSSELNVNALELDDSALYLCASSATGGVTGELFFGEGSRLTVL.

This clonotype was observed a few times. The chain's CDR3 is CASSLMQVDNSPLHF. CDR3 coding DNA: TGTGCCAGCAGCTTAATGCAGGTTGATAATTCACCCCTCCACTTT. The chain recombines TRBV7-2 with TRBJ1-6, with D unclear. Trimming left V 2 bases short and J 5 bases short, with 10 bases between. CDR1 and CDR2 from the germline V gene are SGHTA and FQGNSA. The CDR3 length is 15 residues.

The sample holds a few counts of this clonotype. The chain uses TRBV20-1 and TRBJ2-5; the D gene is possibly TRBD2 (5 bases). V was clipped by 6 bases and J by 6 bases, with 14 bases between them. CDR1 and CDR2 from the germline V gene are DFQATT and SNEGSKA (reference sequence). This CDR3 spans 12 amino acids. The CDR3 bases are TGCAGTGCGCCATCTCCGGGGAAGACCCAGTACTTC. Translating gives CSAPSPGKTQYF.

This clonotype was seen only a few times. The CDR3 here is CASSYRDSAYNEQFF. The CDR3 DNA sequence: TGTGCCAGCAGTTACCGGGACTCGGCCTACAATGAGCAGTTCTTC. The chain couples TRBV6-5 to TRBJ2-1; a possible D gene is TRBD2 (6 bases). Germline lookup yields CDR1 MNHEY and CDR2 SVGAGI. CDR3 length: 15 residues. V gave up 2 bases and J gave up 2 bases, with 10 bases separating them.

J is TRBJ1-2 and V is TRBV29-1, with a weak D call TRBD1 (5 bases). The CDR3 loop spans 12 amino acids. Trimming stripped 4 bases from V and 8 bases from J, with 14 bases between. Germline CDR1 reads SQVTM; CDR2 reads ANQGSEA. CDR3: CSVAGQALGYTF. For the CDR3, the DNA is TGCAGCGTTGCAGGGCAGGCCTTGGGCTACACCTTC.

The table lists this clonotype with a few counts. The CDR3 protein is CASSAPGTSSYEQYF. The CDR3 region has the DNA TGTGCCAGCAGCGCCCCCGGGACTAGCTCCTACGAGCAGTACTTC. The chain joins TRBV2 to TRBJ2-7, with 8 bases identical to TRBD2. CDR1 and CDR2 from the germline V gene are SNHLY and FYNNEI. J was trimmed by 0 bases and V by 6 bases; bases with no gene match: 7. The CDR3 is made up of 15 amino acids.

This clonotype appeared many times. CDR3 DNA sequence: TGCGCCAGCAGACACCCGCCGACAGCCTACGAGCAGTACTTC. It specifies CASRHPPTAYEQYF. V and J are TRBV5-1 and TRBJ2-7, with D possibly TRBD1 on 5 matching bases. CDR3 length: 14 residues. V lost 5 bases and J lost 2, with 14 bases in between. Germline CDR1 and CDR2: SGHRS and YFSETQ.

This chain links TRBV5-1 with TRBJ2-2; TRBD2 matches at 8 bases. With 3 bases clipped from V and 8 bases from J, the junction kept 12 bases outside the gene matches. CDR1 is SGHRS and CDR2 is YFSETQ in the germline V gene. The CDR3 is 16 residues long. The CDR3 sequence is CASSSPGLGGMGELFF. The CDR3 DNA follows: TGCGCCAGCAGCTCACCGGGACTAGGAGGGATGGGGGAGCTGTTTTTT.

This chain links TRBV7-9 with TRBJ2-3; D unclear. The CDR3 is 16 amino acids. CDR1 SEHNR and CDR2 FQNEAQ come from the germline V gene (reference sequence). Trimming left V 3 bases short and J 3 bases short, with 16 bases between. CDR3 DNA sequence: TGTGCCAGCAGCTTCAGCCCTTCGGGCAGTACAGATACGCAGTATTTT. Its translation: CASSFSPSGSTDTQYF.

This clonotype was counted between two and nine times. This sequence joins TRBV5-4 and TRBJ1-1, with D unresolved. Germline lookup yields CDR1 SGHNT and CDR2 YYREEE (reference sequence). The CDR3 runs to 12 residues. V was trimmed by 0 bases and J by 6 bases, leaving 6 bases between them. DNA of the CDR3: TGTGCCAGCAGCTTGGCGGATTCTGAAGCTTTCTTT. This encodes CASSLADSEAFF.

This clonotype occurred a few times. The chain uses TRBV2 and TRBJ2-3; no definite D call. Trimming took 3 bases from V and 6 from J, leaving 10 bases between them. Germline-derived CDR1 and CDR2 are SNHLY and FYNNEI. The CDR3 length is 13 residues. The CDR3 region is CASSDSYGDTQYF. In nucleotides, the CDR3 is TGTGCCAGCAGTGATAGTTACGGGGATACGCAGTATTTT.

This clonotype has a handful of counts. The chain is built from TRBV11-1 and TRBJ2-1, with D hard to call. This CDR3 comprises 13 residues. The ends were cut back, 4 bases at V and 8 bases at J, with 12 bases in the middle. Germline V gene data show CDR1 as SGHAT and CDR2 as FQDESV (reference sequence). CDR3: CASSSRRLDEQFF. The CDR3 DNA follows: TGTGCCAGCAGCTCCCGCCGGCTGGATGAGCAGTTCTTC.

This clonotype was detected a few times. The chain has TRBV6-5 and TRBJ1-1; weak D call: TRBD1 (5 bases). Germline V CDR1 and CDR2: MNHEY, SVGAGI. The CDR3 sequence is 14 residues long. The V and J ends lost 2 bases and 8 bases respectively, with 15 bases between them. CDR3 sequence: CASSYQAGWGEAFF. The CDR3 DNA sequence: TGTGCCAGCAGTTACCAGGCAGGGTGGGGGGAAGCTTTCTTT.

The gene calls are TRBV29-1 and TRBJ2-5; D ambiguous. Trimming took 7 bases from V and 5 from J, leaving 8 bases between them. The CDR3 has 10 amino acids. CDR1 is SQVTM and CDR2 is ANQGSEA in the germline V gene. The CDR3 reads CSGGTETQYF. CDR3 nucleotide sequence: TGCAGCGGGGGTACGGAGACCCAGTACTTC.

Of note for this clonotype: An end of the junction differs from the germline gene, which may be a read error. The V gene is TRBV20-1, the J gene TRBJ1-1; 7 positions agree with TRBD1. The CDR3 extends over 14 amino acids. Germline CDR1 reads DFQATT; CDR2 reads SNEGSKA (reference sequence). The CDR3 protein is CSATTGVGNTEALF. CDR3 DNA sequence: TGCAGTGCTACTACAGGGGTTGGGAACACTGAAGCTTTATTT.

There are many counts of this clonotype. The gene calls are TRBV6-6 and TRBJ1-5; D not certain. Germline CDR1 is MNHNY and CDR2 is SVGAGI (reference sequence). The CDR3 length is 14 residues. The ends were cut back, 8 bases at V and 6 bases at J, with 17 bases in the middle. CDR3 region: CASFEPAEAQPQHF. CDR3 nucleotide sequence: TGTGCCAGCTTTGAGCCGGCGGAGGCTCAGCCCCAGCATTTT.